The clone carrying this TCR beta chain has a handful of counts. What it binds is not known. This sample was taken from a study of radiation and T cells in renal cell carcinoma. Findings of the study overall: Top 100 clonotypes averaged approximately 50% in irradiated versus around 45% in nephrectomy-only tumors. Only small tumor regions of 0.95 to 1 g were sampled.

This table comes from immunoSEQ multiplex PCR, and its TCRdb copy is limited to in-frame clones, with some not included. The sample has approximately 9,800 clones, approximately 69% seen once. The treatment here: treatment-naive control, cytoreductive nephrectomy. J was trimmed by 5 bases and V by 6 bases; bases with no gene match: 5. The CDR3 is 13 residues long. Germline CDR1 MNHEY, CDR2 SVGAGI. The V and J genes are TRBV6-5 and TRBJ1-1, with 8 positions matching TRBD1. This TCR was recovered from a man aged 60 to 75 with renal cell carcinoma. This specimen consisted of tumor tissue, obtained from a patient whose treatment was nephrectomy without radiotherapy. As DNA, the CDR3 is TGTGCCAGCAGAGGGACAGGAGAAACTGAAGCTTTCTTT. Protein: CASRGTGETEAFF.